Below are 14 T cell receptor beta chains sequenced from a single sample in a study of blood T cell repertoires in COVID-19 (dated by TCRdb to about 2020). The library was prepared using the immunoSEQ multiplex PCR assay. In TCRdb, the immuneACCESS table is reduced to in-frame sequences with V and J assigned. These tables do not hold every clone; where another copy was compared, an unresolved V gene accounts for under half, and the others remain unexplained. The sample table records about 160,000 clones; roughly four fifths of these occur just once. The ten largest clones add up to approximately 10% of the sample. Sequenced material: peripheral blood. The receptor set was obtained from a man aged 55 to 70 with active or convalescent COVID-19.

The CDR3 region has the DNA TGTGCCAGTAGTATGTGGACTAGCGGACCAACCTACGAGCAGTACTTC. Protein sequence: CASSMWTSGPTYEQYF. This chain links TRBV19 with TRBJ2-7, with 10 bases matching TRBD2. This CDR3 has 16 amino acids. Trimming took 3 bases from V and 2 from J; bases not matched to a gene: 7. Germline CDR1 is LNHDA and CDR2 is SQIVND (reference sequence).

CDR3 in amino acids: CASSSPGSNEQFF. CDR3 nucleotide sequence: TGTGCCAGCAGCTCCCCGGGGAGCAATGAGCAGTTCTTC. This chain uses TRBV9 with TRBJ2-1; D possibly corresponds to TRBD2 (5 bases). This CDR3 is built from 13 residues. The germline V gene encodes CDR1 SGDLS and CDR2 YYNGEE. The V end was cut by 4 bases, the J end by 6 bases, with 11 bases between.

As for this clone: The sample has other DNA sequences that encode this CDR3 too. The J gene is TRBJ1-5, the V gene TRBV6-5; the D gene is possibly TRBD1 (6 bases). V lost 0 bases and J lost 4, with 10 bases in between. Per germline, CDR1 MNHEY and CDR2 SVGAGI. The CDR3 spans 15 residues. The CDR3 is CASSYSGGGNQPQHF. CDR3 DNA: TGTGCCAGCAGTTACTCAGGGGGTGGGAATCAGCCCCAGCATTTT.

About this clone itself: This is likely a read error, given that the CDR3 carries no conserved phenylalanine or tryptophan at its end. The limits of the CDR3 on the DNA are not certain, so only TCRdb's listed CDR3 is given. J is TRBJ2-3 and V is TRBV6-4; the D call of TRBD2 is as the table states it, not checked on the DNA. The CDR3 sequence runs 8 residues, both termini included. Per the germline V gene, CDR1 is MRHNA and CDR2 is SNTAGT. This CDR3 is CASSEASL.

The chain links TRBV6-5 to TRBJ2-7, with a tentative D call TRBD1 (5 bases). The germline V gene encodes CDR1 MNHEY and CDR2 SVGAGI. This CDR3 is 13 amino acids long. V dropped 8 bases and J dropped 8 bases, with 19 bases sitting between them. Written as DNA, the CDR3 is TGTGCCAGCCATAGTCGGACAACTCGTCAGCAGTACTTC. Amino acid sequence: CASHSRTTRQQYF.

The V call is TRBV7-2, the J call TRBJ1-3, with D hard to call. V was clipped by 6 bases and J by 1 base, with 10 bases between them. The CDR3 consists of 14 residues. Germline CDR1 SGHTA, CDR2 FQGNSA. As DNA, the CDR3 is TGTGCCAGCAGTTCTCTAGGTTCTGGAAACACCATATATTTT. Amino acid sequence: CASSSLGSGNTIYF.

This clone came up many times. The chain uses TRBV29-1 and TRBJ2-5; the D is unclear. V was cut by 4 bases and J by 1 base, with 7 bases left in between. Germline V lookup: CDR1 SQVTM, CDR2 ANQGSEA. This CDR3 has 12 amino acids. CDR3 sequence: CSVGAFQETQYF. The DNA for the CDR3 is TGCAGCGTTGGTGCGTTCCAAGAGACCCAGTACTTC.

This clone appeared once. The V and J genes are TRBV2 and TRBJ1-6; 12 bases fit TRBD1. Germline trimming cut 9 bases from V and 3 bases from J; bases unmatched to any gene: 9. The length of the CDR3 is 17 residues. Germline-derived CDR1 and CDR2 are SNHLY and FYNNEI. CDR3 bases: TGTGCCAGAGGCGCCGGGACAGGGGGCAACTATAATTCACCCCTCCACTTT. This sequence encodes CARGAGTGGNYNSPLHF.

This sequence joins TRBV5-4 and TRBJ2-7, with a weak D call TRBD1 (5 bases). The V end lost 0 bases, the J end lost 4 bases, and 8 bases lay between the germline ends. Germline-derived CDR1 and CDR2 are SGHNT and YYREEE (reference sequence). The CDR3 contains 13 residues. The CDR3 DNA reads as TGTGCCAGCAGCTTGGAAGACAGTTACGAGCAGTACTTC. It specifies CASSLEDSYEQYF.

This clone was observed once. The chain has TRBV2 and TRBJ1-5; 9 bases map to TRBD1. Unmatched junction bases numbered 4, after V lost 5 bases and J lost 2 bases. The CDR3 is made up of 15 amino acids. The germline V gene has CDR1 SNHLY and CDR2 FYNNEI. The CDR3 protein is CASSLRDRGNQPQHF. The CDR3 DNA follows: TGTGCCAGCAGTCTTCGGGACAGGGGCAATCAGCCCCAGCATTTT.

CDR3 in amino acids: CAWIKPIQAKNIQYF. CDR3 sequence (DNA): TGTGCCTGGATCAAACCAATCCAGGCCAAAAACATTCAGTACTTC. The chain carries TRBV30 and TRBJ2-4; D remains unclear. V lost 4 bases, J lost 1 base, and 14 bases lay in between. The CDR3 consists of 15 residues. Germline V gives CDR1 GTSNPN, CDR2 SVGIG (reference sequence).

This rearrangement joins TRBV18 to TRBJ1-5; D is undetermined. V gave up 3 bases and J gave up 0 bases, with 3 bases separating them. CDR1 is KGHSH and CDR2 is LQKENI in the germline V gene. The CDR3 length is 13 residues. Here the CDR3 DNA reads TGTGCCAGCTCACCGGCTAGCAATCAGCCCCAGCATTTT. Translation: CASSPASNQPQHF. Full variable domain (rest looked up from reference TRBV18 and TRBJ1-5): NAGVMQNPRHLVRRRGQEARLRCSPMKGHSHVYWYRQLPEEGLKFMVYLQKENIIDESGMPKERFSAEFPKEGPSILRIQQVVRGDSAAYFCASSPASNQPQHFGDGTRLSIL.

The V call is TRBV7-3, the J call TRBJ2-6, with TRBD1 as a possible D gene (6 bases). Per the germline V gene, CDR1 is SGHTA and CDR2 is FQGTGA. The CDR3 length is 17 residues. Trimming removed 2 bases at V and 2 bases at J, with 13 bases between. CDR3 DNA: TGTGCCAGCAGCTTATTCCACAGGGTAGCTGGGGCCAACGTCCTGACTTTC. Translated: CASSLFHRVAGANVLTF.

The rearrangement joins TRBV25-1 to TRBJ1-2; D is unclear. This CDR3 is 12 amino acids long. Germline lookup yields CDR1 MGHDK and CDR2 SYGVNS. Between the trimmed V and J ends, which lost 4 bases and 4 bases, there was a span of 7 bases. The CDR3 nucleotides read TGTGCCAGCAGTGGTAGCGGCTATGGCTACACCTTC. This sequence encodes CASSGSGYGYTF.